Listed below are T cell receptor beta chains from one sample, sequenced in a study of blood T cell repertoires in COVID-19. The method was immunoSEQ multiplex PCR; TCRdb's version includes in-frame clones alone and lacks a portion of them. The table includes around 190,000 clones, 65% to 90% detected once. The source material was peripheral blood. These receptors were collected from a human donor in a cohort sampled during active COVID-19. Each CDR3 is given with its conserved first and last residue. A D gene is named only where the DNA matches it firmly. The size entry is marked missing in some rows and otherwise reads once, few, many or a size class.

abundance: NA
d_gene: TRBD1
v_gene: TRBV3-1/TRBV3-2
j_gene: TRBJ1-1
CDR3nt: TGTGCCAGCAGCCCTCGGACAGGGGGGTACACTGAAGCTTTCTTT
CDR3aa: CASSPRTGGYTEAFF

abundance: NA
d_gene: NA
v_gene: TRBV27
j_gene: TRBJ2-7
CDR3nt: TGTGCCAGTAGTCAGGGCGACGAGCAGTACTTC
CDR3aa: CASSQGDEQYF

abundance: NA
d_gene: TRBD1
v_gene: TRBV28
j_gene: TRBJ2-7
CDR3nt: TGTGCCAGCCTCACAAGGGGCAGGGGGCTTGTATCCTACGAGCAGTACTTC
CDR3aa: CASLTRGRGLVSYEQYF

abundance: NA
d_gene: TRBD2
v_gene: TRBV7-3
j_gene: TRBJ2-2
CDR3nt: TGTGCCAGCAGCGTCGGACTAGCCGGGGAGCTGTTTTTT
CDR3aa: CASSVGLAGELFF

abundance: NA
d_gene: TRBD2
v_gene: TRBV6-2/TRBV6-3
j_gene: TRBJ2-4
CDR3nt: TGTGCCAGCAGCCAACTAGCGCTAGCCAAAAACATTCAGTACTTC
CDR3aa: CASSQLALAKNIQYF

abundance: NA
d_gene: TRBD1
v_gene: TRBV5-1
j_gene: TRBJ2-7
CDR3nt: TGCGCCAGCAGCTTAGGTCAGGGGGCTTTACACGAGCAGTACTTC
CDR3aa: CASSLGQGALHEQYF

abundance: NA
d_gene: TRBD1
v_gene: TRBV5-1
j_gene: TRBJ1-4
CDR3nt: TGCGCCAGCAGCTTGGGTTTAGGGGGCTTAACTAATGAAAAACTGTTTTTT
CDR3aa: CASSLGLGGLTNEKLFF

abundance: NA
d_gene: NA
v_gene: TRBV6-5
j_gene: TRBJ2-7
CDR3nt: TGTGCCAGCAGTCGCGGCGGGGCAAACCCCTACGAGCAGTACTTC
CDR3aa: CASSRGGANPYEQYF

abundance: NA
d_gene: TRBD1
v_gene: TRBV12-3/TRBV12-4
j_gene: TRBJ1-2
CDR3nt: TGTGCCAGCAGTTTAAAGGGGGCGGGTGGCTACACCTTC
CDR3aa: CASSLKGAGGYTF

abundance: few
d_gene: TRBD1
v_gene: TRBV4-2
j_gene: TRBJ1-2
CDR3nt: TGTGCCAGCAGCCAAGAAATTTCGGCAGGGGGCTATGGCTACACCTTC
CDR3aa: CASSQEISAGGYGYTF

abundance: NA
d_gene: TRBD1
v_gene: TRBV7-2
j_gene: TRBJ2-7
CDR3nt: TGTGCCAGCAGCTCTGGACAGGGTGGAGTCTACGAGCAGTACTTC
CDR3aa: CASSSGQGGVYEQYF

abundance: NA
d_gene: NA
v_gene: TRBV7-2
j_gene: TRBJ2-7
CDR3nt: TGTGCCAGCAGCTTCCCCGTGTCGGACGAGCAGTACTTC
CDR3aa: CASSFPVSDEQYF

abundance: NA
d_gene: NA
v_gene: TRBV4-2
j_gene: TRBJ2-1
CDR3nt: TGTGCCAGCAGCCAAGAAGGCGGTATCTACAATGAGCAGTTCTTC
CDR3aa: CASSQEGGIYNEQFF

abundance: NA
d_gene: TRBD1
v_gene: TRBV18
j_gene: TRBJ2-7
CDR3nt: TGTGCCAGCTCACCCCCGCTCCCCTTGACAGGGAAGTACGAGCAGTACTTC
CDR3aa: CASSPPLPLTGKYEQYF

abundance: NA
d_gene: TRBD1
v_gene: TRBV19
j_gene: TRBJ2-7
CDR3nt: TGTGCCAGTACCGTTTCCGGGACAGAAACCTACGAGCAGTACTTC
CDR3aa: CASTVSGTETYEQYF

abundance: NA
d_gene: NA
v_gene: TRBV3-1/TRBV3-2
j_gene: TRBJ2-5
CDR3nt: TGTGCCAGCAGCCCAGGTCTGGAAGGAGAGACCCAGTACTTC
CDR3aa: CASSPGLEGETQYF

abundance: once
d_gene: NA
v_gene: TRBV6-5
j_gene: TRBJ2-3
CDR3nt: TGTGCCAGCAGCCCATCGCGGGGGCGAGGAGATACGCAGTATTTT
CDR3aa: CASSPSRGRGDTQYF

abundance: NA
d_gene: TRBD1
v_gene: TRBV7-3
j_gene: TRBJ2-1
CDR3nt: TGTGCCAGCAGCTTCGACAGGGGTTCCTACAATGAGCAGTTCTTC
CDR3aa: CASSFDRGSYNEQFF

abundance: once
d_gene: NA
v_gene: TRBV3-1/TRBV3-2
j_gene: TRBJ2-7
CDR3nt: TGTGCCAGCAGCCAAGACGCGAGCTCCTACGAGCAGTACTTC
CDR3aa: CASSQDASSYEQYF

abundance: NA
d_gene: TRBD1
v_gene: TRBV6-2/TRBV6-3
j_gene: TRBJ1-2
CDR3nt: TGTGCCAGCAGTCGACAGGGGGCGAGCTATGGCTACACCTTC
CDR3aa: CASSRQGASYGYTF

abundance: NA
d_gene: NA
v_gene: TRBV5-6
j_gene: TRBJ2-5
CDR3nt: TGTGCCAGCAGCTCACTCGGGGCAGGGGGGCAAGAGACCCAGTACTTC
CDR3aa: CASSSLGAGGQETQYF

abundance: NA
d_gene: TRBD2
v_gene: TRBV27
j_gene: TRBJ2-7
CDR3nt: TGTGCCAGCAGTTTAACCCTAGCGGGGGGTGGCGAGCAGTACTTC
CDR3aa: CASSLTLAGGGEQYF